This T cell receptor beta chain was captured in a study of T cell repertoires in cytomegalovirus infection. Across the whole study: Through public TCR beta signatures, both CMV infection and matching HLA type were indicated.

Germline CDR1 reads LGHNA; CDR2 reads YNFKEQ. V lost 1 base, J lost 4 bases, and 2 bases lay in between. CDR3 size: 12 residues. TCRdb called the reads again in MiXCR, with one record for every CDR3 protein. The data contain 680,000 or so distinct CDR3 sequences, 35% to 40% of them singletons. Findings and caveats of the study: HLA-C-restricted CMV clonotypes gave the most frequent clonotype in two of eight donors.

This clonotype turned up a few times. Its antigen is not identified. This TCR was recovered from a human donor in good health (CMV status not recorded). Some clones in this sample may be carry-over from other donors' samples. V and J are TRBV4-2 and TRBJ1-5; no definite D call. Sequencing was carried out using PBMCs. CDR3 sequence: CASSQVNQPQHF. The CDR3 nucleotides are TGTGCCAGCAGCCAAGTAAATCAGCCCCAGCATTTT.